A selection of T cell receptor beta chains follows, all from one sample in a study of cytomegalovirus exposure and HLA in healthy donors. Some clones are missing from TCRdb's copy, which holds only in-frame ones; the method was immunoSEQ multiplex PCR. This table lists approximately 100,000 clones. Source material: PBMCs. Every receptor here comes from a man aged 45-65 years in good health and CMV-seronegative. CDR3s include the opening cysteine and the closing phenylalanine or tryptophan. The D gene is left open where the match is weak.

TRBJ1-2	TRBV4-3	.	CASSLTDRPSGYTF	TGCGCCAGCAGCCTCACAGACAGGCCGTCTGGCTACACCTTC
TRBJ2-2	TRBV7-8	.	CASSPQDRTTGELFF	TGTGCCAGCAGCCCCCAGGACAGAACCACCGGGGAGCTGTTTTTT
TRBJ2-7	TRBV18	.	CASSPVRGGGYEQYF	TGTGCCAGCTCACCAGTAAGGGGAGGAGGCTACGAGCAGTACTTC
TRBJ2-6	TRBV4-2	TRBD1	CASSQDRRQGHTGANVLTF	TGTGCCAGCAGCCAAGATAGGAGACAGGGGCATACTGGGGCCAACGTCCTGACTTTC
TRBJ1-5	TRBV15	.	CATSSGLENQPQHF	TGTGCCACCAGCTCAGGGTTAGAGAATCAGCCCCAGCATTTT
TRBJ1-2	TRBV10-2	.	CASSDQTEEDYGYTF	TGCGCCAGCAGTGACCAAACAGAAGAAGACTATGGCTACACCTTC
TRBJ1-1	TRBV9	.	CASSVLASQGTEAFF	TGTGCCAGCAGCGTTTTGGCCTCTCAGGGCACTGAAGCTTTCTTT
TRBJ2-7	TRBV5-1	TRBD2	CASSGTSGRANEQYF	TGCGCCAGCAGCGGGACTAGCGGGAGGGCCAACGAGCAGTACTTC
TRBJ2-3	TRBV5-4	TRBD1	CASSRKAGQGGTDTQYF	TGTGCCAGCAGCCGAAAGGCGGGACAGGGAGGCACAGATACGCAGTATTTT
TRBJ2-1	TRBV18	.	CASSPGGKQFF	TGTGCCAGCTCACCCGGCGGGAAGCAGTTCTTC
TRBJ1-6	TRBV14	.	CASSLFRYEYSPLHF	TGTGCCAGCAGCCTCTTTCGGTATGAGTATTCACCCCTCCACTTT
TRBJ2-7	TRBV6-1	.	CAVCRDISYEQYF	TGTGCCGTATGCCGGGACATTTCCTACGAGCAGTACTTC
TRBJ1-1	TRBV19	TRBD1	CAAGGRQGNTEAFF	TGTGCCGCTGGTGGGCGACAGGGGAACACTGAAGCTTTCTTT
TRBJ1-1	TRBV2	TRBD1	CAIAGGTLRDRRNTEAFF	TGTGCCATAGCGGGGGGGACCCTGAGGGACAGAAGGAACACTGAAGCTTTCTTT
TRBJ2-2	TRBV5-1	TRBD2	CASSITAAAGAGELFF	TGCGCCAGCAGCATAACAGCGGCGGCGGGGGCCGGGGAGCTGTTTTTT
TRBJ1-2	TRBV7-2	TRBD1	CASSPRPRGTDSYGYTF	TGTGCCAGCAGCCCCCGCCCCAGGGGGACTGACAGCTATGGCTACACCTTC
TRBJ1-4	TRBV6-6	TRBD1	CASSKGTGENEKLFF	TGTGCCAGCAGCAAAGGGACAGGGGAAAATGAAAAACTGTTTTTT
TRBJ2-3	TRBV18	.	CASSPPSYPDTQYF	TGTGCCAGCTCACCACCTAGCTACCCAGATACGCAGTATTTT
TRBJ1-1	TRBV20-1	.	CSQISSTEAFF	TGCAGCCAAATATCGAGCACTGAAGCTTTCTTT
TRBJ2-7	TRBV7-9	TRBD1	CASSSTTGEDEQYF	TGTGCCAGCAGCTCGACGACAGGGGAGGACGAGCAGTACTTC
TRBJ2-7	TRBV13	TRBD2	CASSLGMGERGPSYEQYF	TGTGCCAGCAGCTTAGGTATGGGGGAGCGGGGCCCTTCCTACGAGCAGTACTTC
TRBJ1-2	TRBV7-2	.	CASSLSASMFYGYTF	TGTGCCAGCAGCTTAAGTGCGTCGATGTTCTATGGCTACACCTTC
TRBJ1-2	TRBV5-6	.	CASSLLGLSTYGYTF	TGTGCCAGCAGCTTGCTCGGACTATCAACCTATGGCTACACCTTC
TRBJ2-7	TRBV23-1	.	CASSRWKQKNYEQYF	TGCGCCAGCAGTCGTTGGAAACAGAAAAACTACGAGCAGTACTTC
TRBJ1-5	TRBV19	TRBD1	CASNFRDRVTKPQHF	TGTGCCAGTAATTTCCGGGACAGGGTTACGAAGCCCCAGCATTTT
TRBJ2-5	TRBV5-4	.	CASSLVGGMGDETQYF	TGTGCCAGCAGCTTAGTCGGGGGTATGGGGGATGAGACCCAGTACTTC
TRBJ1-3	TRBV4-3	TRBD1	CASSGTGDGNTIYF	TGCGCCAGCAGCGGGACAGGGGACGGAAACACCATATATTTT
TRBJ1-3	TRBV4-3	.	CASSQDQGSSGNTIYF	TGCGCCAGCAGCCAAGACCAGGGGAGCTCTGGAAACACCATATATTTT
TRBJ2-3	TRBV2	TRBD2	CASRASPSGPQYF	TGTGCCAGCAGAGCCAGCCCTAGCGGACCGCAGTATTTT
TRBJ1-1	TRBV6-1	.	CASSEVTRGNTEAFF	TGTGCCAGCAGTGAAGTGACCAGGGGTAACACTGAAGCTTTCTTT
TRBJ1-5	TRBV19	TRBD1	CASSINKSGGYSNQPQHF	TGTGCCAGTAGTATAAATAAATCAGGGGGTTACAGCAATCAGCCCCAGCATTTT
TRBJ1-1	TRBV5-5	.	CASSFQSREAFF	TGTGCCAGCAGCTTTCAGTCCCGAGAAGCTTTCTTT
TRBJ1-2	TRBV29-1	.	CSARDSRDYGYTF	TGCAGCGCCCGCGACAGCAGGGACTATGGCTACACCTTC
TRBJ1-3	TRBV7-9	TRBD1	CASSSTGAGNTIYF	TGTGCCAGCAGCTCGACAGGGGCTGGAAACACCATATATTTT
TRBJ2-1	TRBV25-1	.	CASSEQGGEQFF	TGTGCCAGCAGTGAACAGGGTGGTGAGCAGTTCTTC
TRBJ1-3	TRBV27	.	CASTTPAPGAGNTIYF	TGTGCCAGCACCACACCCGCGCCGGGGGCTGGAAACACCATATATTTT
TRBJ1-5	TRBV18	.	CASSHSGMDQPQHF	TGTGCCAGCTCACACTCGGGGATGGATCAGCCCCAGCATTTT
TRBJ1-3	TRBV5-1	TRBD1	CASSQGQDGNTIYF	TGCGCCAGCAGCCAAGGACAGGATGGAAACACCATATATTTT
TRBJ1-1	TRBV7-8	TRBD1	CASSLTGQGNTEAFF	TGTGCCAGCAGCTTAACCGGACAGGGGAACACTGAAGCTTTCTTT
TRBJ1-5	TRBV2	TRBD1	CASNRQGGNQPQHF	TGTGCCAGCAACCGACAGGGGGGCAATCAGCCCCAGCATTTT
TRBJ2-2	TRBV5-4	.	CASKSQDTGELFF	TGTGCCAGCAAGAGTCAGGACACCGGGGAGCTGTTTTTT
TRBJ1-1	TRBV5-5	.	CASSFLGGMNTEAFF	TGTGCCAGCAGCTTCCTGGGAGGGATGAACACTGAAGCTTTCTTT
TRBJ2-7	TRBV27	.	CASSWSGSYEQYF	TGTGCCAGCAGTTGGTCCGGCTCCTACGAGCAGTACTTC
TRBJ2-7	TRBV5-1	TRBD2	CASSLVVAGAYEQYF	TGCGCCAGCAGCTTGGTAGTAGCGGGAGCCTACGAGCAGTACTTC
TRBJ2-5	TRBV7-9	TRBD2	CASSSPWGGETQYF	TGTGCCAGCAGCTCCCCGTGGGGGGGAGAGACCCAGTACTTC
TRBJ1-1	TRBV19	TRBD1	CASSITGQGFETEAFF	TGTGCCAGTAGTATTACGGGACAGGGATTCGAGACTGAAGCTTTCTTT
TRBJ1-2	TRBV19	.	CASNLDGIYGYTF	TGTGCCAGTAATCTGGACGGGATCTATGGCTACACCTTC
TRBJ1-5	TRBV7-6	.	CASSSLNQPQHF	TGTGCCAGCAGCTCTCTTAATCAGCCCCAGCATTTT
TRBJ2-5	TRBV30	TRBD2	CAWSVGSGSFGETQYF	TGTGCCTGGAGTGTAGGTAGCGGGAGTTTTGGGGAGACCCAGTACTTC
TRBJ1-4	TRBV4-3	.	CASSQMAGAEKLFF	TGCGCCAGCAGCCAAATGGCAGGGGCCGAAAAACTGTTTTTT
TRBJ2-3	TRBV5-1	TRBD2	CASSLGLAGVDTQYF	TGCGCCAGCAGCTTGGGACTAGCGGGAGTAGATACGCAGTATTTT
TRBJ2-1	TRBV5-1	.	CASSRTDNEQFF	TGCGCCAGCAGCCGTACAGACAATGAGCAGTTCTTC
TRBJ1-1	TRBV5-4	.	CASSLGPPGMNTEAFF	TGTGCCAGCAGCTTAGGGCCCCCAGGGATGAACACTGAAGCTTTCTTT
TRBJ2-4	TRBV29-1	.	CSVSAENIQYF	TGCAGCGTCTCAGCGGAAAACATTCAGTACTTC
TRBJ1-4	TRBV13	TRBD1	CASSHRTGLRKLFF	TGTGCCAGCAGCCACCGGACAGGGTTGAGAAAACTGTTTTTT
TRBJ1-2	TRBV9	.	CASSVATGVYGYTF	TGTGCCAGCAGCGTAGCGACAGGCGTCTATGGCTACACCTTC
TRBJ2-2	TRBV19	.	CASSIDRDGVLNTGELFF	TGTGCCAGTAGTATAGATCGAGACGGGGTCTTGAACACCGGGGAGCTGTTTTTT
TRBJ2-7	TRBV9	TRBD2	CASSLSGRAAEQYF	TGTGCCAGCAGCCTCAGCGGGAGGGCAGCTGAGCAGTACTTC